Each of the 20 T cell receptor beta chains below was sequenced from the same sample in a study of control samples from healthy donors and cancer patients (dated by TCRdb to about 2020). Receptor libraries were prepared by the immunoSEQ multiplex PCR assay. The clones in this table, taken by TCRdb from immuneACCESS, are in-frame only. Not every clone is retained; where verified, under half of the shortfall comes from an unresolved V gene, and the cause of the rest is unknown. This sample comprises tens of thousands of clones, about 89% of them detected only once. In total, the top ten clones hold roughly a tenth of the sample. Sequencing was performed on PBMCs. The receptor source for this set is a woman between 50 and 59 years old with colorectal cancer.

This sequence joins TRBV9 and TRBJ2-1, with no clear D. The germline V and J ends were trimmed by 0 bases and 3 bases, with 10 bases remaining between them. Per the germline V gene, CDR1 is SGDLS and CDR2 is YYNGEE. The CDR3 length is 15 residues. The CDR3 nucleotides read TGTGCCAGCAGCGTAGTTTCAGGTGACTACAATGAGCAGTTCTTC. Protein: CASSVVSGDYNEQFF. The whole variable domain, remainder taken from reference TRBV9 and TRBJ2-1, is DSGVTQTPKHLITATGQRVTLRCSPRSGDLSVYWYQQSLDQGLQFLIQYYNGEERAKGNILERFSAQQFPDLHSELNLSSLELGDSALYFCASSVVSGDYNEQFFGPGTRLTVL.

The rearrangement uses TRBV6-4 and TRBJ1-2; D is perhaps TRBD1 (6 bases). The CDR3 totals 13 residues. The V end was cut by 3 bases, the J end by 6 bases, with 11 bases between. CDR1 is MRHNA and CDR2 is SNTAGT in the germline V gene. The CDR3: CASSETGWNGYTF. CDR3 DNA sequence: TGTGCCAGCAGTGAAACAGGGTGGAATGGCTACACCTTC.

This chain links TRBV6-1 with TRBJ2-3; D is possibly TRBD1 (5 bases). There are 16 residues in the CDR3. Germline assignment: CDR1 MNHNS and CDR2 SASEGT. V was pared by 1 base and J by 0 bases, with 11 bases between. CDR3 bases: TGTGCCAGCAGTGAAGGGGTGGGGCAGAGCACAGATACGCAGTATTTT. Protein: CASSEGVGQSTDTQYF.

V usage is TRBV18 and J usage is TRBJ2-1, with D hard to call. There are 14 residues in the CDR3. Trimming removed 1 base from V and 10 bases from J, with 14 bases in between. The germline V gene has CDR1 KGHSH and CDR2 LQKENI. CDR3 DNA: TGTGCCAGCTCACCACAGGGTCCCCATCCGGAGCAGTTCTTC. Its protein product is CASSPQGPHPEQFF.

This clone was counted many times. V usage is TRBV7-9 and J usage is TRBJ1-4; D gene uncertain. CDR1 and CDR2 (germline): SEHNR, FQNEAQ (reference sequence). The V end lost 5 bases, the J end lost 0 bases, and 10 bases lay between the germline ends. The CDR3 runs to 15 residues. In DNA, the CDR3 is TGTGCCAGCAGCACCTCAAGTGCAACTAATGAAAAACTGTTTTTT. Translation gives CASSTSSATNEKLFF. Looking up the rest from reference TRBV7-9 and TRBJ1-4 gives the full variable domain: DTGVSQNPRHKITKRGQNVTFRCDPISEHNRLYWYRQTLGQGPEFLTYFQNEAQLEKSRLLSDRFSAERPKGSFSTLEIQRTEQGDSAMYLCASSTSSATNEKLFFGSGTQLSVL.

The chain links TRBV6-2 or TRBV6-3 to TRBJ2-2; 9 bases are shared with TRBD2. Germline V gene sequence: CDR1 MNHEY, CDR2 SVGEGT. V trimming: 5 bases; J trimming: 1 base; junction bases outside the gene matches: 2. The CDR3 totals 15 residues. CDR3 bases: TGTGCCAGCAGTCAGACTAGCGGGAACACCGGGGAGCTGTTTTTT. Translating it yields CASSQTSGNTGELFF.

This rearrangement joins TRBV12-3 or TRBV12-4 to TRBJ1-1; unclear D gene. V dropped 6 bases and J dropped 8 bases, with 16 bases sitting between them. The CDR3 has 13 residues. The CDR3 DNA follows: TGTGCCAGCAGCCTATCGGAGGTAGCCGAAGCTTTCTTT. It translates to CASSLSEVAEAFF.

V and J are TRBV6-5 and TRBJ1-6; D may be TRBD1 (5 bases). Per the germline V gene, CDR1 is MNHEY and CDR2 is SVGAGI. V gave up 7 bases and J gave up 15 bases, with 19 bases separating them. CDR3 size: 13 residues. CDR3 sequence (DNA): TGTGCCAGCAAATCTCGGACTGGGGGACTCCTCCACTTT. Amino acids: CASKSRTGGLLHF.

The chain recombines TRBV6-4 with TRBJ1-2, with 10 positions matching TRBD1. This CDR3 spans 16 amino acids. In germline, CDR1 is MRHNA, CDR2 SNTAGT. V trimming: 5 bases; J trimming: 7 bases; junction bases outside the gene matches: 13. CDR3 DNA: TGTGCCAGCAGTCACCATTTCAATGGGACAGGGGTTGGCTACACCTTC. This encodes CASSHHFNGTGVGYTF.

This chain links TRBV5-5 with TRBJ2-7, with TRBD1 as a possible D gene (6 bases). CDR1 is SGHKS and CDR2 is YYEKEE in the germline V gene (reference sequence). The V end lost 3 bases, the J end lost 1 base, and 8 bases lay between the germline ends. The CDR3 extends over 13 amino acids. In DNA form, the CDR3 reads TGTGCCAGCAGCTCGACAGGTTCCTACGAGCAGTACGTC. This gives the protein CASSSTGSYEQYV.

The gene calls are TRBV5-6 and TRBJ1-6; D possibly corresponds to TRBD1 (6 bases). The CDR3 sequence is 18 residues long. Germline-derived CDR1 and CDR2 are SGHDT and YYEEEE. Trimming took off 4 bases at V and 8 bases at J, with 25 bases between the two ends. This CDR3 reads CASSQDVLRTVGDSPLHF. CDR3 in DNA: TGTGCCAGCAGCCAAGACGTACTTAGGACAGTTGGGGATTCACCCCTCCACTTT.

V gene TRBV3-1 (or the pseudogene TRBV3-2) combines with J gene TRBJ1-2, with TRBD1 matching over 7 bases. V gave up 1 base and J gave up 7 bases; unmatched junction bases: 6. The V gene's germline CDR1 is LGHDT and CDR2 YNNKEL (reference sequence). This CDR3 is built from 14 residues. CDR3 protein: CASSQGEGARGYTF. CDR3 DNA sequence: TGTGCCAGCAGCCAAGGAGAGGGGGCGCGTGGCTACACCTTC.

The V call is TRBV19, the J call TRBJ2-3, with 15 bases lining up with TRBD2. CDR3 length: 18 amino acids. Unmatched junction bases numbered 6, after V lost 1 base and J lost 4 bases. The germline V gene has CDR1 LNHDA and CDR2 SQIVND (reference sequence). Here the CDR3 reads CASSIVGTSGGFADTQYF. The CDR3 coding sequence is TGTGCCAGTAGTATAGTGGGGACTAGCGGGGGGTTCGCAGATACGCAGTATTTT.

The chain recombines TRBV7-2 with TRBJ2-3, with D possibly being TRBD2 (7 bases). Per germline, CDR1 SGHTA and CDR2 FQGNSA. Trimming left V 2 bases short and J 4 bases short, with 13 bases between. CDR3 length equals 15 residues. For the CDR3, the DNA is TGTGCCAGCAGCTTAAAGGGGGGGGAGGCAGATACGCAGTATTTT. Residues: CASSLKGGEADTQYF.

This sequence joins TRBV7-2 and TRBJ1-3; D is uncertain. Germline V CDR1 and CDR2: SGHTA, FQGNSA. Trimming pared 5 bases from V and 0 bases from J, leaving 11 bases between. The CDR3 extends over 15 amino acids. CDR3 sequence reads: CASSPGRASGNTIYF. The CDR3 bases are TGTGCCAGCAGCCCCGGACGGGCCTCTGGAAACACCATATATTTT.

A single count supports this clone. This chain uses TRBV23-1 with TRBJ2-7, with D perhaps TRBD2 (5 bases). TRBV23-1 is given ORF status, its function remaining uncertain. There are 14 residues in the CDR3. Between the trimmed V and J ends, which lost 4 bases and 2 bases, there was a span of 12 bases. The DNA for the CDR3 is TGCGCCAGCAGTCCGATACCGGGAACCTACGAGCAGTACGTC. Amino acid sequence: CASSPIPGTYEQYV.

The chain couples TRBV6-2 or TRBV6-3 to TRBJ1-2; perhaps TRBD1 as D (6 bases). CDR3 size: 12 residues. Germline lookup yields CDR1 MNHEY and CDR2 SVGEGT. Trimming shortened V by 5 bases and J by 7 bases, and 11 bases separated the two germline ends. For the CDR3, the DNA is TGTGCCAGCAGTATGACAGGTCGTGGCTACACCTTC. The encoded protein is CASSMTGRGYTF.

The chain combines TRBV9 with TRBJ2-1; TRBD2 matches 8 bases. Germline assignment: CDR1 SGDLS and CDR2 YYNGEE. The CDR3 runs 15 residues. V dropped 3 bases and J dropped 2; count of bases not matched to a gene: 4. The CDR3 DNA follows: TGTGCCAGCAGCGGCGGGGGGTTGACCTACAATGAGCAGTTCTTC. It codes for CASSGGGLTYNEQFF.

J is TRBJ2-1 and V is TRBV7-8, with D uncertain. This CDR3 contains 11 residues. V shed 2 bases and J shed 8 bases, with 4 bases lying between them. CDR1 is SGHVS, CDR2 FQNEAQ, per germline. CDR3 nucleotide sequence: TGTGCCAGCAGCTTAAACGATGAGCAGTTCTTC. The encoded protein is CASSLNDEQFF.

The genes are TRBV7-3 and TRBJ2-2; 7 positions match TRBD2. The CDR3 consists of 13 residues. In germline, CDR1 is SGHTA, CDR2 FQGTGA. The V gene end was trimmed by 6 bases and the J gene end by 6 bases; junction bases not matched to a gene: 4. The CDR3 region has the DNA TGTGCCAGCAGTCATACTAGCGCCGGGGAGCTGTTTTTT. This codes for CASSHTSAGELFF.